This T cell receptor (beta chain) comes out of a study of OX40 agonist ivuxolimab in advanced cancers. On the study more broadly: Given to patients was ivuxolimab, an agonistic anti-OX40 (CD134) antibody. Of the participants, about 40% had some prior anti-PD-1, anti-PD-L1 or anti-CTLA-4 therapy, which was allowed. General study results and limits: Average numbers of expanded clones were greater in CD8+ T cells than in CD4+.

Trimming left V 5 bases short and J 0 bases short, with 10 bases between. The CDR3 spans 13 residues. Germline CDR1 SQVTM, CDR2 ANQGSEA. People who had autoimmune disease history or systemic immunosuppression were excluded. Clones were sequenced by immunoSEQ multiplex PCR, and TCRdb holds only the in-frame ones, with some missing. The sample has over 85,000 clones, roughly 85% seen once. A word on this clone: Its antigen remains unknown.

Sequenced material: CD4+ or CD8+ T cells sorted from blood, taken in a trial of the OX40 agonist ivuxolimab. This sequence originates from an adult with an advanced solid tumor such as melanoma, head and neck, liver or kidney cancer. V and J are TRBV29-1 and TRBJ1-1; maybe TRBD1 (6 bases). The CDR3 region is CSVTGNLNTEAFF. DNA for the CDR3: TGCAGCGTTACAGGGAACCTGAACACTGAAGCTTTCTTT.